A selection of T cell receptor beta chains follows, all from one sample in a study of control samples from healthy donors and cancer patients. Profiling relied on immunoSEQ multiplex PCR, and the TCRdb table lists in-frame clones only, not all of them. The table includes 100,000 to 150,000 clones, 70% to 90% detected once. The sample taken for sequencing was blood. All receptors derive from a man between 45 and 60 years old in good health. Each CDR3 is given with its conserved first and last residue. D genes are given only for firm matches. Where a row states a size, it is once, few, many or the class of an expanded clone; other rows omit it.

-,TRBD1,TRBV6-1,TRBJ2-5,CASSEAEGAGETQYF,TGTGCCAGCAGTGAAGCAGAGGGGGCTGGGGAGACCCAGTACTTC
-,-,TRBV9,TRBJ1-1,CASSQGGAATEAFF,TGTGCCAGCAGCCAGGGAGGGGCGGCCACTGAAGCTTTCTTT
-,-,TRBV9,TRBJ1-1,CASSPRLNTEAFF,TGTGCCAGCAGCCCCCGACTGAACACTGAAGCTTTCTTT
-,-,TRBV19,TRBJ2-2,CASTYRENTGELFF,TGTGCCAGTACGTATCGGGAGAACACCGGGGAGCTGTTTTTT
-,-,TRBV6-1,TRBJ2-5,CASSEQGETQYF,TGTGCCAGCAGTGAACAGGGAGAGACCCAGTACTTC
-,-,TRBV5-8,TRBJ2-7,CASSLGPGRKAEQYF,TGTGCCAGCAGCTTGGGACCGGGACGAAAAGCCGAGCAGTACTTC
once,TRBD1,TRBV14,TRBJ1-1,CASSHKDRGNTEAFF,TGTGCCAGCAGCCATAAGGACAGGGGGAACACTGAAGCTTTCTTT
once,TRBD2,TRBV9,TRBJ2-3,CASSPSGTSGEDTQYF,TGTGCCAGCAGCCCGAGCGGGACTAGCGGGGAGGATACGCAGTATTTT
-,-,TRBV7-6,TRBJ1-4,CASSLGAATNEKLFF,TGTGCCAGCAGCTTAGGGGCAGCAACTAATGAAAAACTGTTTTTT
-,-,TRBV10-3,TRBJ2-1,CAISEGLPTYNEQFF,TGTGCCATCAGTGAAGGACTACCGACCTACAATGAGCAGTTCTTC
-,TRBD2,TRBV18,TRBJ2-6,CASSPGLAEGSGANVLTF,TGTGCCAGCTCACCTGGACTAGCGGAGGGCTCTGGGGCCAACGTCCTGACTTTC
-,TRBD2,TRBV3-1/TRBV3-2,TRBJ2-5,CASSQESSGGWGYQETQYF,TGTGCCAGCAGCCAAGAGAGTAGCGGGGGGTGGGGCTACCAAGAGACCCAGTACTTC
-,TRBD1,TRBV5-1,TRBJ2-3,CASSPNPGQGGTDTQYF,TGCGCCAGCAGCCCGAACCCGGGACAGGGTGGCACAGATACGCAGTATTTT
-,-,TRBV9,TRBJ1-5,CASSPSTDSNQPQHF,TGTGCCAGCAGCCCATCGACAGATAGCAATCAGCCCCAGCATTTT
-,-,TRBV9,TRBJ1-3,CASSSMTADTIYF,TGTGCCAGCAGCTCCATGACCGCGGACACCATATATTTT
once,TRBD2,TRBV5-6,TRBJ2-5,CASSLAVGGFGETQYF,TGTGCCAGCAGCTTGGCGGTGGGGGGGTTTGGAGAGACCCAGTACTTC
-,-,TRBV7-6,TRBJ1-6,CASSAGFSPLHF,TGTGCCAGCAGCGCCGGGTTCTCACCCCTCCACTTT
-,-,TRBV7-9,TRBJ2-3,CASSKRTGGVQYF,TGTGCCAGCAGCAAAAGGACGGGGGGCGTGCAGTATTTT
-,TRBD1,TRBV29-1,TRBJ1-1,CSVERQGGTEAFF,TGCAGCGTTGAAAGACAGGGTGGGACTGAAGCTTTCTTT
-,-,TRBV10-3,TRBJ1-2,CAIKSEGVSYGYTF,TGTGCCATCAAATCGGAGGGGGTATCTTATGGCTACACCTTC
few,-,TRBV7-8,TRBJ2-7,CASSLEGPYEQYF,TGTGCCAGCAGCTTAGAAGGTCCCTACGAGCAGTACTTC
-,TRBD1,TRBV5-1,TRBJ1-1,CASSSSTGGYTEAFF,TGCGCCAGCAGCTCGTCGACAGGGGGCTATACTGAAGCTTTCTTT
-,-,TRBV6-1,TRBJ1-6,CASSEMGRNSPLHF,TGTGCCAGCAGTGAAATGGGCAGGAATTCACCCCTCCACTTT
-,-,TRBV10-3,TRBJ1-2,CAISARSAVQNYGYTF,TGTGCCATCAGTGCAAGGTCCGCAGTCCAAAACTATGGCTACACCTTC
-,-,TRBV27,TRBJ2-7,CASSSGQSISYEQYF,TGTGCCAGCAGCTCAGGGCAATCCATATCCTACGAGCAGTACTTC
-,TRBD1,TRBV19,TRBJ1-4,CASSQRTGASATNEKLFF,TGTGCCAGTAGTCAGCGGACAGGGGCCTCCGCAACTAATGAAAAACTGTTTTTT
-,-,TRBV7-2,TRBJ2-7,CASSLASVNSYEQYF,TGTGCCAGCAGCTTAGCTAGCGTTAACTCCTACGAGCAGTACTTC
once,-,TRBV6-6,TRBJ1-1,CASNIQLNTEAFF,TGTGCCAGCAACATACAGCTGAACACTGAAGCTTTCTTT
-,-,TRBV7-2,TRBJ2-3,CASSPRGTSTDTQYF,TGTGCCAGCAGCCCCAGGGGAACTAGCACAGATACGCAGTATTTT
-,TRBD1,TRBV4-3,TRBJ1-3,CASSHPDREGNTIYF,TGCGCCAGCAGCCATCCGGACAGGGAAGGAAACACCATATATTTT
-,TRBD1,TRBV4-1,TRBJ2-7,CASSQDWGQESYEQYF,TGCGCCAGCAGCCAAGATTGGGGACAGGAATCCTACGAGCAGTACTTC
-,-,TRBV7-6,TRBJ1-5,CASSLGAGGGQPQHF,TGTGCCAGCAGCTTAGGGGCGGGGGGAGGCCAGCCCCAGCATTTT
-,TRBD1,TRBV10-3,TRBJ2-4,CAISNRGRLNIQYF,TGTGCCATCAGTAACAGGGGGCGCTTGAACATTCAGTACTTC
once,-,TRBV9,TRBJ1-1,CASSVFPEAEAFF,TGTGCCAGCAGCGTGTTCCCAGAAGCTGAAGCTTTCTTT
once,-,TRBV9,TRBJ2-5,CASSVFGRETQYF,TGTGCCAGCAGCGTATTTGGGAGAGAGACCCAGTACTTC
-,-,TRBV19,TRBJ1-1,CASSQQGLNTEAFF,TGTGCCAGTAGTCAACAGGGTTTGAACACTGAAGCTTTCTTT
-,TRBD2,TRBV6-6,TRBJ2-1,CASRRGANEQFF,TGTGCCAGCAGGCGGGGGGCCAATGAGCAGTTCTTC
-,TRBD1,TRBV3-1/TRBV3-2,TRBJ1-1,CASSRAWTGANTEAFF,TGTGCCAGCAGTCGTGCCTGGACAGGGGCGAACACTGAAGCTTTCTTT
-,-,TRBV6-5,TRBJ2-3,CASRRRPDSSDTQYF,TGTGCCAGCAGGCGAAGGCCGGACAGCTCAGATACGCAGTATTTT
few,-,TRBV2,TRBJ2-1,CASTYAGPNNEQFF,TGTGCCAGCACCTACGCAGGGCCCAACAATGAGCAGTTCTTC
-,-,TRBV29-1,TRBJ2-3,CSVDTGADTQYF,TGCAGCGTTGATACCGGGGCAGATACGCAGTATTTT
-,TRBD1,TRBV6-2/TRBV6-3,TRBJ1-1,CASSYLRDRGRWNTEAFF,TGTGCCAGCAGTTACCTCCGGGACAGGGGGCGGTGGAACACTGAAGCTTTCTTT
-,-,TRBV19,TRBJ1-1,CASSIRTSEAFF,TGTGCCAGTAGTATAAGGACTTCTGAAGCTTTCTTT
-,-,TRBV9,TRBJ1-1,CASSIQGPGVTEAFF,TGTGCCAGCAGCATCCAGGGACCGGGCGTCACTGAAGCTTTCTTT
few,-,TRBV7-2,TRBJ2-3,CASSLSSPVRLTSTDTQYF,TGTGCCAGCAGCTTAAGCTCCCCAGTCAGACTTACTAGCACAGATACGCAGTATTTT
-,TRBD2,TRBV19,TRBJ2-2,CASRASGGLTGELFF,TGTGCCAGTAGGGCGAGCGGGGGACTCACCGGGGAGCTGTTTTTT
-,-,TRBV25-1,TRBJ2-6,CASSKGGVANVLTF,TGTGCCAGCTCGAAGGGGGGAGTGGCCAACGTCCTGACTTTC
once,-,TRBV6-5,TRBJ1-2,CASSSAGLDNGYTF,TGTGCCAGCAGTAGCGCAGGGTTAGATAATGGCTACACCTTC